Presented here are 9 T cell receptor beta chains from one specimen sequenced in a study of blood T cell repertoires in COVID-19. The data were produced by immunoSEQ multiplex PCR, yet TCRdb's version contains in-frame clones alone and is incomplete. Among roughly 37,000 clones, 85% were seen once, and the ten largest hold 13% to 15%. Sequenced input: peripheral blood. Source of these receptors: a human donor in a cohort sampled during active COVID-19.

This clone appeared a single time. The chain links TRBV2 to TRBJ1-5; TRBD1 agrees at 7 bases. V lost 4 bases and J lost 4; bases outside the gene matches: 7. Germline loops: CDR1 SNHLY, CDR2 FYNNEI. The CDR3 is 15 amino acids. This chain's CDR3 is CASSVGQSGNQPQHF. The CDR3 bases are TGTGCCAGCAGTGTGGGACAGTCGGGGAATCAGCCCCAGCATTTT.

This chain connects TRBV4-3 to TRBJ2-7, with 10 bases fitting TRBD1. The CDR3 runs to 16 residues. V shed 0 bases and J 7 bases; nucleotides not matched to a gene: 9. Germline V gene data show CDR1 as LGHNA and CDR2 as YSLEER. The CDR3 DNA reads TGCGCCAGCAGCCAAGAGATGGACAGGGGGTCCTTGGAGCAGTACTTC. This encodes CASSQEMDRGSLEQYF.

The chain combines TRBV5-6 with TRBJ1-2, with 8 bases that match TRBD1. The CDR3 consists of 15 residues. From germline, CDR1 is SGHDT and CDR2 YYEEEE. After removal of 6 bases from V and 0 bases from J, the junction contained 7 bases not matched to a gene. CDR3 residues: CASNFQGASNYGYTF. CDR3 DNA sequence: TGTGCCAGCAACTTTCAGGGGGCTTCTAACTATGGCTACACCTTC.

The chain carries TRBV12-5 and TRBJ2-1; D is uncertain. Germline lookup yields CDR1 LGHNT and CDR2 FRNRAP. The V end lost 5 bases, the J end lost 8 bases, and 22 bases lay between the germline ends. The CDR3 sequence is 16 residues long. CDR3 in amino acids: CASGKYSHTPSYEQFF. DNA for the CDR3: TGTGCTAGTGGTAAATATAGCCACACACCGTCCTATGAGCAGTTCTTC.

The CDR3 sequence: CASSIGGVRRWRHSPLHF. The CDR3 nucleotides are TGTGCCAGTAGTATAGGGGGGGTCAGGCGCTGGAGACATTCACCCCTCCACTTT. The V and J genes are TRBV19 and TRBJ1-6; perhaps TRBD1 as D (5 bases). Germline assignment: CDR1 LNHDA and CDR2 SQIVND (reference sequence). The CDR3 runs 18 residues. The V and J ends lost 1 base and 8 bases respectively, with 21 bases between them.

The chain links TRBV29-1 to TRBJ2-3, with TRBD2 matching over 13 bases. With V trimmed by 8 bases and J by 5 bases, 7 bases remained unmatched. Germline V gene data show CDR1 as SQVTM and CDR2 as ANQGSEA. This CDR3 region has 14 residues. The CDR3, as DNA: TGCAGCTCTCGGACTAGCGGGGGCCGAGATACGCAGTATTTT. Encoded protein: CSSRTSGGRDTQYF.

This clone has a single count. This sequence joins TRBV12-5 and TRBJ1-5; no reliable D call. V lost 2 bases to trimming and J lost 4 bases, with 9 bases between them. This CDR3 comprises 14 residues. Per the germline V gene, CDR1 is LGHNT and CDR2 is FRNRAP. The CDR3 DNA is TGTGCTAGTGGTTTGAAAACAGTTAATCAGCCCCAGCATTTT. Encoded protein: CASGLKTVNQPQHF.

The V gene is TRBV27, the J gene TRBJ2-3; tentatively, D is TRBD2 (6 bases). Germline V gene sequence: CDR1 MNHEY, CDR2 SMNVEV (reference sequence). Trimming removed 8 bases at V and 1 base at J, with 10 bases between. The length of the CDR3 is 13 residues. CDR3 coding DNA: TGTGCCAGCCTGCCTAGCGGCACAGATACGCAGTATTTT. It encodes CASLPSGTDTQYF.

The chain joins TRBV3-1 (or the pseudogene TRBV3-2) to TRBJ2-5, with TRBD1 matching 12 bases. Germline V lookup: CDR1 LGHDT, CDR2 YNNKEL (reference sequence). V lost 4 bases, J lost 4 bases, and 13 bases stayed unmatched. This CDR3 spans 18 amino acids. The CDR3 spells CASSPGDRGPFVGETQYF. CDR3 in DNA: TGTGCCAGCAGCCCTGGGGACAGGGGGCCTTTTGTTGGAGAGACCCAGTACTTC.